A single sample gave rise to the 22 T cell receptor beta chains below, sequenced in a study of blood T cell repertoires in COVID-19 (dated by TCRdb to about 2020). The library was prepared using the immunoSEQ multiplex PCR assay. TCRdb took this table from immuneACCESS and kept in-frame rearrangements with V and J called. Such tables lack part of the clones; where checked against another copy, unresolved V genes explain under half of the gap, and the rest is unexplained. This sample lists under 250,000 clones; roughly 86% were detected once. Under 5% of the sample is in the top ten clones. Sequencing was performed on peripheral blood. Every receptor here comes from a man aged 50-59 years with acute or convalescent COVID-19.

The V and J genes are TRBV20-1 and TRBJ1-2, with a weak D call TRBD1 (6 bases). The V and J ends lost 1 base and 8 bases respectively, with 8 bases between them. CDR3 length equals 11 residues. CDR1 and CDR2 (germline): DFQATT, SNEGSKA (reference sequence). The DNA of the CDR3 is TGCAGTGCTAGAGGAGGGGGAGGCTACACCTTC. Its protein is CSARGGGGYTF.

The V gene is TRBV2, the J gene TRBJ2-7; D is perhaps TRBD2 (6 bases). The CDR3 spans 14 residues. With 9 bases removed from V and 2 bases from J, the gap between germline ends came to 17 bases. CDR1 is SNHLY, CDR2 FYNNEI, per germline. CDR3 sequence reads: CASTVAGPPYEQYF. The DNA for the CDR3 is TGTGCCAGTACGGTCGCGGGACCCCCCTACGAGCAGTACTTC.

This CDR3 reads CSVEEGSTDTQYF. DNA for the CDR3: TGCAGCGTTGAGGAGGGTAGCACAGATACGCAGTATTTT. This chain links TRBV29-1 with TRBJ2-3; D possibly corresponds to TRBD2 (6 bases). The V end was cut by 3 bases, the J end by 0 bases, with 7 bases between. The germline V gene has CDR1 SQVTM and CDR2 ANQGSEA. The CDR3 runs 13 residues.

The chain links TRBV11-3 to TRBJ2-7; 11 bases fit TRBD2. Germline assignment: CDR1 SGHNT and CDR2 YENEEA. This CDR3 contains 18 residues. V dropped 5 bases and J dropped 3; count of bases not matched to a gene: 15. CDR3 in amino acids: CASSPPGAGGLAGYEQYF. The CDR3 nucleotides read TGTGCCAGCAGCCCCCCGGGGGCAGGAGGACTAGCGGGCTACGAGCAGTACTTC.

V usage is TRBV5-1 and J usage is TRBJ1-6; TRBD1 is a possible D gene (5 bases). V lost 1 base and J 9 bases, leaving 29 bases between the germline ends. Germline CDR1 and CDR2: SGHRS and YFSETQ. The CDR3 contains 20 residues. The DNA for the CDR3 is TGCGCCAGCAGCTTGAGGCCCCGTGGGGGGGACTTCAACCCCCGTTCACCCCTCCACTTT. Translating it yields CASSLRPRGGDFNPRSPLHF.

This clone came up once. V gene TRBV9 combines with J gene TRBJ2-3, with 9 positions matching TRBD1. J lost 4 bases, V lost 1 base, and 4 bases had no gene match. The CDR3 consists of 15 residues. Germline CDR1 and CDR2: SGDLS and YYNGEE. CDR3: CASSVTGGLADTQYF. Written as DNA, the CDR3 is TGTGCCAGCAGCGTAACAGGGGGCCTCGCAGATACGCAGTATTTT.

Turning to this clone: Different DNA sequences within this sample yield the same CDR3. The V call is TRBV6-5, the J call TRBJ1-1; D possibly corresponds to TRBD1 (5 bases). Trimming stripped 2 bases from V and 1 base from J, with 8 bases between. CDR3 length: 14 amino acids. From germline, CDR1 is MNHEY and CDR2 SVGAGI. The CDR3 loop reads CASSYGQGNTEAFF. In DNA form, the CDR3 reads TGTGCCAGCAGTTACGGGCAGGGGAACACTGAAGCTTTCTTT.

The chain couples TRBV29-1 to TRBJ2-7, with D possibly being TRBD1 (5 bases). In germline, CDR1 is SQVTM, CDR2 ANQGSEA. This CDR3 is built from 14 residues. V dropped 4 bases and J dropped 0 bases, with 13 bases sitting between them. CDR3 protein: CSVGVRVYSYEQYF. The CDR3 region has the DNA TGCAGCGTTGGGGTCAGGGTGTACTCCTACGAGCAGTACTTC.

J is TRBJ2-1 and V is TRBV5-8; D is unresolved. The V end lost 4 bases, the J end lost 0 bases, and 14 bases lay between the germline ends. The CDR3 length is 16 residues. Germline lookup yields CDR1 SGHTS and CDR2 YDEGEE. The CDR3 DNA follows: TGTGCCAGCAGCCCGCTTTTTCTAAGCTCCTACAATGAGCAGTTCTTC. This gives the protein CASSPLFLSSYNEQFF.

The CDR3 loop reads CASSIRERVGSQPQHF. CDR3 bases: TGTGCCAGTAGTATTAGGGAAAGGGTTGGGAGTCAGCCCCAGCATTTT. This sequence joins TRBV19 and TRBJ1-5; D unresolved. Germline CDR1 reads LNHDA; CDR2 reads SQIVND (reference sequence). CDR3 length equals 16 residues. Trimming shortened V by 3 bases and J by 6 bases, and 18 bases separated the two germline ends.

V and J are TRBV18 and TRBJ2-3; 11 bases are a match to TRBD2. CDR1 KGHSH and CDR2 LQKENI come from the germline V gene. The CDR3 sequence is 16 residues long. V shed 6 bases, J shed 5 bases, and the junction held 10 bases outside the gene matches. CDR3 nucleotides: TGTGCCAGCTCCGTTTCACTAGCGGGAGCGGTAGATACGCAGTATTTT. This encodes CASSVSLAGAVDTQYF.

Details on this clone: Other nucleotide sequences from this sample produce the same CDR3. The chain employs TRBV6-5 and TRBJ1-2; D call uncertain. CDR3 size: 12 residues. Trimming took off 8 bases at V and 2 bases at J, with 9 bases between the two ends. Germline V gives CDR1 MNHEY, CDR2 SVGAGI. The CDR3 region has the DNA TGTGCCAGCGGGGAGGGCAACTATGGCTACACCTTC. Protein product: CASGEGNYGYTF.

This chain joins TRBV12-3 or TRBV12-4 and TRBJ1-2; TRBD1 aligns across 7 bases. Trimming removed 6 bases from V and 12 bases from J; junction bases left unmatched: 7. The CDR3 runs 11 residues. The CDR3 region is CASSRQGENTF. In DNA, the CDR3 is TGTGCCAGCAGCCGACAGGGCGAAAACACCTTC.

The genes are TRBV12-3 or TRBV12-4 and TRBJ2-7; the match to TRBD2 covers 8 bases. The CDR3 consists of 12 residues. Losses at the gene ends were 5 bases for V and 4 bases for J; bases not matched to a gene: 1. The CDR3 loop reads CASSPGGYEQYF. The CDR3 DNA is TGTGCCAGCAGTCCGGGGGGGTACGAGCAGTACTTC.

The rearrangement uses TRBV7-6 and TRBJ1-3, with D unclear. CDR1 SGHVS and CDR2 FNYEAQ come from the germline V gene. V was clipped by 1 base and J by 4 bases, with 8 bases between them. CDR3 length: 14 residues. The CDR3 coding sequence is TGTGCCAGCAGCTTAGACCCAGGAGGAAACACCATATATTTT. Translated: CASSLDPGGNTIYF.

The rearrangement links TRBV3-1 (or the pseudogene TRBV3-2) to TRBJ1-4; 9 positions match TRBD1. CDR3 length: 16 amino acids. CDR1 is LGHDT, CDR2 YNNKEL, per germline (reference sequence). J was trimmed by 8 bases and V by 0 bases; bases with no gene match: 7. The CDR3 region is CASSQDRNRGREKLFF. The CDR3 DNA reads as TGTGCCAGCAGCCAAGATAGGAACAGGGGGCGGGAAAAACTGTTTTTT.

In DNA form, the CDR3 reads TGTGCCAGTAGTATCGTAGCGGGGGACAATGAGCAGTTCTTC. Its translation is CASSIVAGDNEQFF. This chain uses TRBV19 with TRBJ2-1; 9 positions match TRBD2. Trimming at V came to 3 bases and at J to 5 bases, leaving 2 bases not matched to a gene. CDR3 length: 14 amino acids. Germline assignment: CDR1 LNHDA and CDR2 SQIVND (reference sequence). The full variable domain, rest sourced from reference TRBV19 and TRBJ2-1, is DGGITQSPKYLFRKEGQNVTLSCEQNLNHDAMYWYRQDPGQGLRLIYYSQIVNDFQKGDIAEGYSVSREKKESFPLTVTSAQKNPTAFYLCASSIVAGDNEQFFGPGTRLTVL.

V and J are TRBV19 and TRBJ2-7; 9 bases are a match to TRBD1. The ends lost 1 base at V and 4 bases at J; junction bases unmatched: 8. CDR3 length equals 16 residues. CDR1 is LNHDA, CDR2 SQIVND, per germline (reference sequence). The CDR3 DNA is TGTGCCAGTAGTATAGGGGCCGGGACAGGGATGTACGAGCAGTACTTC. This encodes CASSIGAGTGMYEQYF.

The chain joins TRBV7-9 to TRBJ2-1, with TRBD1 matching over 8 bases. The germline CDR1 and CDR2 sequences are SEHNR and FQNEAQ (reference sequence). The length of the CDR3 is 12 residues. The V and J ends lost 11 bases and 5 bases, in that order; junction bases with no gene match: 5. The CDR3 DNA is TGTGCCGGTCGACAGGGGAACAATGAGCAGTTCTTC. Translated, it gives CAGRQGNNEQFF. The entire variable domain, with the rest obtained from reference TRBV7-9 and TRBJ2-1, is as follows: DTGVSQNPRHKITKRGQNVTFRCDPISEHNRLYWYRQTLGQGPEFLTYFQNEAQLEKSRLLSDRFSAERPKGSFSTLEIQRTEQGDSAMYLCAGRQGNNEQFFGPGTRLTVL.

The chain couples TRBV5-6 to TRBJ1-1, with D tentatively TRBD1 (5 bases). Looked up from germline, CDR1 is SGHDT and CDR2 is YYEEEE. The length of the CDR3 is 13 residues. The V and J ends lost 5 bases and 4 bases respectively, with 12 bases between them. The CDR3 DNA sequence: TGTGCCAGCAGGGGAGTGGGGGGCACTGAAGCTTTCTTT. Protein sequence: CASRGVGGTEAFF.

The chain has TRBV27 and TRBJ1-1; 8 bases are a match to TRBD1. Germline values: CDR1 MNHEY, CDR2 SMNVEV (reference sequence). Germline trimming cut 5 bases from V and 5 bases from J; bases unmatched to any gene: 7. The CDR3 runs 14 residues. The CDR3 region has the DNA TGTGCCAGCAGTAGTAGACAGGGGTCGACTGAAGCTTTCTTT. Translated: CASSSRQGSTEAFF.

The rearrangement joins TRBV2 to TRBJ2-1, with TRBD2 matching over 10 bases. The V gene end was trimmed by 8 bases and the J gene end by 9 bases; junction bases not matched to a gene: 16. CDR1 is SNHLY, CDR2 FYNNEI, per germline. The CDR3 totals 16 residues. The CDR3 is CASRKASGGLRGEQFF. The DNA of the CDR3 is TGTGCCAGCCGCAAGGCTAGCGGGGGCCTGAGGGGTGAGCAGTTCTTC. The complete variable domain, with remaining parts taken from reference TRBV2 and TRBJ2-1, reads EPEVTQTPSHQVTQMGQEVILRCVPISNHLYFYWYRQILGQKVEFLVSFYNNEISEKSEIFDDQFSVERPDGSNFTLKIRSTKLEDSAMYFCASRKASGGLRGEQFFGPGTRLTVL.